These 19 T cell receptor beta chains share one sample of origin, sequenced in a study of blood T cell repertoires in COVID-19 (dated by TCRdb to 2018 to 2020). To prepare the library, the immunoSEQ multiplex PCR assay was applied. Entries here come from immuneACCESS through TCRdb and include only in-frame sequences with V and J called. Some clones fail to appear in such tables; in the studies checked, an unresolved V gene covers under half of the shortfall, and the cause of the remainder is unknown. In all, the sample holds 60,000 to 85,000 clones, and 70% to 80% of those were seen once. The ten top clones hold 15% to 19% of the sample. Sequenced: peripheral blood. Source of these receptors: a human donor in a cohort sampled during active COVID-19.

The CDR3 DNA reads as TGTGCCAGCAGTGACCCGGGGAGCTCCTACGAGCAGTACTTC. Protein sequence: CASSDPGSSYEQYF. The chain employs TRBV28 and TRBJ2-7; possible D gene TRBD2, 5 bases. The V end lost 5 bases, the J end lost 0 bases, and 11 bases lay between the germline ends. CDR1 and CDR2 from the germline V gene are MDHEN and SYDVKM. This CDR3 comprises 14 residues.

The rearrangement uses TRBV29-1 and TRBJ2-7; possibly TRBD2 for D (6 bases). Trimming stripped 3 bases from V and 6 bases from J, with 9 bases between. The CDR3 extends over 11 amino acids. Germline CDR1 and CDR2: SQVTM and ANQGSEA. CDR3: CSVENGSEQYF. CDR3 DNA sequence: TGCAGCGTTGAGAACGGGAGCGAGCAGTACTTC.

This clone was observed at least ten times. A junction end diverges from the germline sequence, so it may reflect a read error. In nucleotides, the CDR3 is TGTGCCAGCAGCGTAGCACTAGCGGGAGCTCCACCCAACTTC. Translation: CASSVALAGAPPNF. This chain joins TRBV9 and TRBJ2-5; 11 nucleotides match TRBD2. CDR1 SGDLS and CDR2 YYNGEE come from the germline V gene. The CDR3 length is 14 residues.

The gene calls are TRBV4-3 and TRBJ1-2, with D hard to call. The CDR3 totals 14 residues. Trimming took 0 bases from V and 2 from J, leaving 7 bases between them. Per the germline V gene, CDR1 is LGHNA and CDR2 is YSLEER. DNA for the CDR3: TGCGCCAGCAGCCAAGAAGTTAGAAACTATGGCTACACCTTC. Translated: CASSQEVRNYGYTF.

For this clone: At one boundary the junction diverges from the germline segment, which might be a read error. The chain combines TRBV7-7 with TRBJ2-1; 13 bases fit TRBD2. The length of the CDR3 is 15 residues. Germline lookup yields CDR1 SSHAT and CDR2 FNYEAQ (reference sequence). The chain's CDR3 is CASSLTSGRIHEQFF. The CDR3 nucleotides read TGTGCTAGCAGCCTGACTAGCGGGAGGATCCATGAGCAGTTCTTC.

The chain links TRBV18 to TRBJ2-7, with D perhaps matching TRBD1 (5 bases). From germline, CDR1 is KGHSH and CDR2 LQKENI. V was pared by 1 base and J by 3 bases, with 19 bases between. There are 17 residues in the CDR3. The CDR3: CASSPLPPTGVNYEQYF. In nucleotides, the CDR3 is TGTGCCAGCTCACCACTCCCCCCAACAGGAGTCAACTACGAGCAGTACTTC.

The gene calls are TRBV5-1 and TRBJ2-7; D possibly corresponds to TRBD2 (5 bases). Germline V CDR1 and CDR2: SGHRS, YFSETQ. Trimming stripped 5 bases from V and 6 bases from J, with 15 bases between. The CDR3 has 13 residues. The CDR3 protein is CASRSDKAGEQYF. In DNA form, the CDR3 reads TGCGCCAGCAGATCTGACAAGGCGGGCGAGCAGTACTTC. The full variable domain, in which reference TRBV5-1 and TRBJ2-7 provide the parts outside the CDR3, is KAGVTQTPRYLIKTRGQQVTLSCSPISGHRSVSWYQQTPGQGLQFLFEYFSETQRNKGNFPGRFSGRQFSNSRSEMNVSTLELGDSALYLCASRSDKAGEQYFGPGTRLTVT.

The chain has TRBV19 and TRBJ1-5; D is uncertain. The V and J ends lost 3 bases and 0 bases respectively, with 18 bases between them. The CDR3 covers 18 residues. The germline V gene has CDR1 LNHDA and CDR2 SQIVND (reference sequence). The CDR3, as DNA: TGTGCCAGTAGTATGATTGGGTTACTTGGACTTAGCAATCAGCCCCAGCATTTT. Protein: CASSMIGLLGLSNQPQHF.

The chain has TRBV27 and TRBJ2-7; D gene unclear. V was clipped by 5 bases and J by 5 bases, with 25 bases between them. The CDR3 contains 17 residues. Germline assignment: CDR1 MNHEY and CDR2 SMNVEV (reference sequence). The CDR3 sequence: CASSPIAKAPRDDEQYF. Written as DNA, the CDR3 is TGTGCCAGCAGTCCCATAGCTAAGGCACCCAGAGACGACGAGCAGTACTTC.

This clone has only one observation. The V gene is TRBV7-2, the J gene TRBJ2-7; TRBD1 aligns across 8 bases. There are 14 residues in the CDR3. V was pared by 3 bases and J by 4 bases, with 5 bases of the junction left unmatched. CDR1 is SGHTA, CDR2 FQGNSA, per germline. CDR3 protein: CASSFSRGRYEQYF. In DNA, the CDR3 is TGTGCCAGCAGCTTCAGCAGGGGGCGATACGAGCAGTACTTC.

The rearrangement links TRBV27 to TRBJ2-7; D is unclear. The germline CDR1 and CDR2 sequences are MNHEY and SMNVEV (reference sequence). V dropped 3 bases and J dropped 3 bases, with 6 bases sitting between them. CDR3 length: 12 residues. The CDR3 region is CASSFHSYEQYF. The DNA of the CDR3 is TGTGCCAGCAGTTTCCACAGCTACGAGCAGTACTTC.

V is TRBV10-2 and J is TRBJ2-7; TRBD1 agrees at 7 bases. With 7 bases clipped from V and 4 bases from J, the junction kept 4 bases outside the gene matches. The CDR3 extends over 12 amino acids. CDR1 is WSHSY and CDR2 is SAAADI in the germline V gene. CDR3 sequence: CASKGQKYEQYF. CDR3 bases: TGCGCCAGCAAGGGACAGAAGTACGAGCAGTACTTC.

The chain combines TRBV11-2 with TRBJ2-7, with D possibly TRBD1 on 5 matching bases. This CDR3 is built from 15 residues. V gave up 6 bases and J gave up 1 base, with 16 bases separating them. Germline loops: CDR1 SGHAT, CDR2 FQNNGV. CDR3 amino acids: CASRAWGGRSYEQYF. Here the CDR3 DNA reads TGTGCCAGCAGAGCCTGGGGCGGTCGTTCCTACGAGCAGTACTTC.

The chain is built from TRBV5-4 and TRBJ2-3; 10 bases fit TRBD2. The CDR3 has 14 residues. Germline CDR1 SGHNT, CDR2 YYREEE (reference sequence). The J segment lost 5 bases and the V segment lost 3 bases, leaving 3 bases of the junction unmatched. Written as DNA, the CDR3 is TGTGCCAGCAGCTCCGGGACTAGCGTAGATACGCAGTATTTT. It codes for CASSSGTSVDTQYF. Variable domain in full (rest from reference TRBV5-4 and TRBJ2-3): ETGVTQSPTHLIKTRGQQVTLRCSSQSGHNTVSWYQQALGQGPQFIFQYYREEENGRGNFPPRFSGLQFPNYSSELNVNALELDDSALYLCASSSGTSVDTQYFGPGTRLTVL.

V is TRBV7-9 and J is TRBJ2-5; D possibly corresponds to TRBD2 (7 bases). Germline CDR1 is SEHNR and CDR2 is FQNEAQ (reference sequence). The V end lost 5 bases, the J end lost 4 bases, and 17 bases lay between the germline ends. The CDR3 is made up of 15 amino acids. The CDR3 sequence is CASSIGLGGGETQYF. The CDR3, as DNA: TGTGCCAGCAGCATTGGACTGGGAGGGGGAGAGACCCAGTACTTC. The whole variable domain, filled in from reference TRBV7-9 and TRBJ2-5, reads DTGVSQNPRHKITKRGQNVTFRCDPISEHNRLYWYRQTLGQGPEFLTYFQNEAQLEKSRLLSDRFSAERPKGSFSTLEIQRTEQGDSAMYLCASSIGLGGGETQYFGPGTRLLVL.

The chain has TRBV6-5 and TRBJ1-2; D unresolved. In germline, CDR1 is MNHEY, CDR2 SVGAGI. V was cut by 7 bases and J by 10 bases, with 22 bases left in between. The CDR3 covers 14 residues. CDR3 nucleotide sequence: TGTGCCAGCACCAAGGCAGGTAGTTTGGCATCCTACACCTTC. Translated: CASTKAGSLASYTF.

This clone showed up just a few times. The genes are TRBV30 and TRBJ2-7; 7 bases are shared with TRBD2. After removal of 4 bases from V and 0 bases from J, the junction contained 6 bases not matched to a gene. The germline V gene encodes CDR1 GTSNPN and CDR2 SVGIG (reference sequence). The CDR3 totals 14 residues. In DNA, the CDR3 is TGTGCCTGGAACCGGGGGGTAAGCTCCTACGAGCAGTACTTC. Translating gives CAWNRGVSSYEQYF.

The chain couples TRBV24-1 to TRBJ1-1; D remains ambiguous. This CDR3 has 18 amino acids. The germline gives CDR1 KGHDR, CDR2 SFDVKD. Trimming took 5 bases from V and 1 from J, leaving 22 bases between them. CDR3 loop: CATSVTVRPPPGNTEAFF. The CDR3 DNA follows: TGTGCCACCAGTGTAACAGTAAGGCCCCCACCCGGGAACACTGAAGCTTTCTTT.

The chain combines TRBV29-1 with TRBJ1-1; maybe TRBD1 (5 bases). V shed 6 bases and J shed 4 bases, with 12 bases lying between them. This CDR3 has 12 residues. The germline V gene has CDR1 SQVTM and CDR2 ANQGSEA. This chain's CDR3 is CSVQAGLTEAFF. The CDR3 DNA sequence: TGCAGCGTCCAAGCGGGGCTCACTGAAGCTTTCTTT.